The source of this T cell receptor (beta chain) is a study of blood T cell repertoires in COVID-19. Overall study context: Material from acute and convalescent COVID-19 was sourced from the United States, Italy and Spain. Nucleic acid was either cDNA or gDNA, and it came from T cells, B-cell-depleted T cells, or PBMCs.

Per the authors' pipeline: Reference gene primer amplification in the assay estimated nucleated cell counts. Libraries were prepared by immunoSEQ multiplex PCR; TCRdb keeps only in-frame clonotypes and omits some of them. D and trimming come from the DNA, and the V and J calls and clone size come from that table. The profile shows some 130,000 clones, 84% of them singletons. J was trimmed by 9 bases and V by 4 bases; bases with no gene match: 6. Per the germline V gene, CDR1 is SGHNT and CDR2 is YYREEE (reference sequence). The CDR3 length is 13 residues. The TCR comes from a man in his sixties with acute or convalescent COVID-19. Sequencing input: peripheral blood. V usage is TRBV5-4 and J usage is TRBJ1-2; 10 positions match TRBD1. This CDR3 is CASSPWTGGSYTF. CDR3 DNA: TGTGCCAGCAGCCCATGGACAGGGGGAAGCTACACCTTC.